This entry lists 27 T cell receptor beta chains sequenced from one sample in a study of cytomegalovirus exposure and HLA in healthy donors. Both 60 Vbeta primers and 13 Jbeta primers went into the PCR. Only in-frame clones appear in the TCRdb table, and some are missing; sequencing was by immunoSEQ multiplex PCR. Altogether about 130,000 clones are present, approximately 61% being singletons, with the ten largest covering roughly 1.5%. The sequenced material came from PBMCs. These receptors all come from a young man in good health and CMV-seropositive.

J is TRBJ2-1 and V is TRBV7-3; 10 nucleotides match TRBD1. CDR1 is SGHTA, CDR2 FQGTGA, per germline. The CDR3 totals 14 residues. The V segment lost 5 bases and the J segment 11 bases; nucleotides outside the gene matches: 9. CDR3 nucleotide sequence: TGTGCCAGCAGCGCGCCGGGACAGGGGATTAAGCAGTTCTTC. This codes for CASSAPGQGIKQFF.

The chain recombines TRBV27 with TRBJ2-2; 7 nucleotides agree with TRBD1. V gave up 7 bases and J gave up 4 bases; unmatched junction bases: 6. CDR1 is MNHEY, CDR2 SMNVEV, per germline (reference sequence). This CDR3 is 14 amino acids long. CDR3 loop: CASKTGSGTGELFF. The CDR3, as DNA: TGTGCCAGCAAGACAGGGTCGGGCACCGGGGAGCTGTTTTTT.

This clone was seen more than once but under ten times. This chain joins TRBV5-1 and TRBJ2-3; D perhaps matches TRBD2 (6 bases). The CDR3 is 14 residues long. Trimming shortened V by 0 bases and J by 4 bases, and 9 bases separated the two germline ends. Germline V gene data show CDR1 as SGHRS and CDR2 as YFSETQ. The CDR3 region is CASSLGGLSDTQYF. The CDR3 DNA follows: TGCGCCAGCAGCTTGGGGGGACTGTCAGATACGCAGTATTTT.

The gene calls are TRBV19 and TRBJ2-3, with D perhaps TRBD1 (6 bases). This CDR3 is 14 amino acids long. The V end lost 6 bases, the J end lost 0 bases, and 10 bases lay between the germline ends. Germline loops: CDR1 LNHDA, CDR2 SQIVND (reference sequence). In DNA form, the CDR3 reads TGTGCCAGTAGACCTACAGGGAGCACAGATACGCAGTATTTT. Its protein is CASRPTGSTDTQYF.

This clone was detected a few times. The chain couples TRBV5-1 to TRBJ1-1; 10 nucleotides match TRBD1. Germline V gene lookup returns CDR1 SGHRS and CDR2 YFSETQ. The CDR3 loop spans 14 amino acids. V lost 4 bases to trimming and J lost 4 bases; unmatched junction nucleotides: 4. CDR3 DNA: TGCGCCAGCAGCCCCGGGACAGGGGCCACTGAAGCTTTCTTT. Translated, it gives CASSPGTGATEAFF.

CDR3 protein: CASTPWRTSGGQETQYF. For the CDR3, the DNA is TGTGCCAGCACTCCCTGGCGGACTAGCGGGGGGCAAGAGACCCAGTACTTC. The chain couples TRBV2 to TRBJ2-5, with 14 bases lining up with TRBD2. From germline, CDR1 is SNHLY and CDR2 FYNNEI. The CDR3 has 17 residues. Germline trimming cut 7 bases from V and 2 bases from J; bases unmatched to any gene: 9.

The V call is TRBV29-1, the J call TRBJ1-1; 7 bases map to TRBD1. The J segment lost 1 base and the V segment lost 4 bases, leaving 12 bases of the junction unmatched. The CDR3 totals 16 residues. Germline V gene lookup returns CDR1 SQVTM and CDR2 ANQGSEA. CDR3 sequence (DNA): TGCAGCGTTGTTCGGGTTCTTTGGGACAGGAACACTGAAGCTTTCTTT. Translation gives CSVVRVLWDRNTEAFF.

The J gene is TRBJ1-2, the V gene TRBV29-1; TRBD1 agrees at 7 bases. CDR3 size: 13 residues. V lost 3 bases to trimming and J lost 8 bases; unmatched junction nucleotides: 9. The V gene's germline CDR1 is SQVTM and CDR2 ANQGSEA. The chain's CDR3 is CSVERPTGEGYTF. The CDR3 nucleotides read TGCAGCGTTGAGAGACCCACAGGGGAAGGCTACACCTTC.

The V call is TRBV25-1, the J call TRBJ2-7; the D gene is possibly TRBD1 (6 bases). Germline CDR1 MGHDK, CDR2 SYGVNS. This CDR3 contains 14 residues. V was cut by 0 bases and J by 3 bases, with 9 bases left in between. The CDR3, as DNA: TGTGCCAGCAGTGAATATTGGACAGACTACGAGCAGTACTTC. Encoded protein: CASSEYWTDYEQYF.

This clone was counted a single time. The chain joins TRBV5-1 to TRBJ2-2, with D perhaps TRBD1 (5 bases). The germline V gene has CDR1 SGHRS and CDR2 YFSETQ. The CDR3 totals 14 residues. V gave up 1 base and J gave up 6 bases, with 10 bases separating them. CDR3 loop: CASSLTAGPGELFF. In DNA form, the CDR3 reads TGCGCCAGCAGCTTGACCGCAGGGCCCGGGGAGCTGTTTTTT.

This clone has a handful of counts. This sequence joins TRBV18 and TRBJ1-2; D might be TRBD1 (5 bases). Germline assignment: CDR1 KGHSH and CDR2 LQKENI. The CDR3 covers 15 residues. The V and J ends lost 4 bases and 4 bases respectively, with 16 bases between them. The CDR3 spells CASSQGRIPSYGYTF. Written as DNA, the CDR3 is TGTGCCAGCTCACAGGGGAGGATCCCCAGCTATGGCTACACCTTC. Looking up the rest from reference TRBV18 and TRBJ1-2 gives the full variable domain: NAGVMQNPRHLVRRRGQEARLRCSPMKGHSHVYWYRQLPEEGLKFMVYLQKENIIDESGMPKERFSAEFPKEGPSILRIQQVVRGDSAAYFCASSQGRIPSYGYTFGSGTRLTVV.

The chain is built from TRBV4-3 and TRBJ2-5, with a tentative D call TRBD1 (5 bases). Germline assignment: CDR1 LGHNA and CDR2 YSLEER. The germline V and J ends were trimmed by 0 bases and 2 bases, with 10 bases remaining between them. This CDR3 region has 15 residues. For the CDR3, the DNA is TGCGCCAGCAGCCAAGACGGACATAGTCAAGAGACCCAGTACTTC. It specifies CASSQDGHSQETQYF.

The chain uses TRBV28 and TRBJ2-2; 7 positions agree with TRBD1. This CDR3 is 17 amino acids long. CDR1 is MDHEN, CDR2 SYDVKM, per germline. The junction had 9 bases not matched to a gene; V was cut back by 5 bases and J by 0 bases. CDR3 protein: CASSPNPGTANTGELFF. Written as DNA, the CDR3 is TGTGCCAGCAGTCCAAACCCCGGGACAGCGAACACCGGGGAGCTGTTTTTT. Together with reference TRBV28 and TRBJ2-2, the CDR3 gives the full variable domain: DVKVTQSSRYLVKRTGEKVFLECVQDMDHENMFWYRQDPGLGLRLIYFSYDVKMKEKGDIPEGYSVSREKKERFSLILESASTNQTSMYLCASSPNPGTANTGELFFGEGSRLTVL.

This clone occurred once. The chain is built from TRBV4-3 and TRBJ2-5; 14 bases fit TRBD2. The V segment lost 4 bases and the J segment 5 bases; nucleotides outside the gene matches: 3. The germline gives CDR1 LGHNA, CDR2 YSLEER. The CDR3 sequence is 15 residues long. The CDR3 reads CASSPGTSGSETQYF. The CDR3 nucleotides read TGCGCCAGCAGCCCTGGGACTAGCGGGAGTGAGACCCAGTACTTC.

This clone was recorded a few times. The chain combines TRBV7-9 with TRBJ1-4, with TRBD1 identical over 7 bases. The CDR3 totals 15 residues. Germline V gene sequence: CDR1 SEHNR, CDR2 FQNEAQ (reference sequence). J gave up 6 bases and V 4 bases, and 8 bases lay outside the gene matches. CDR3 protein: CASSSNYRGYEKLFF. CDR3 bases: TGTGCCAGCAGCTCAAACTACAGGGGATATGAAAAACTGTTTTTT. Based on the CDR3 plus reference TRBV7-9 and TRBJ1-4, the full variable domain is DTGVSQNPRHKITKRGQNVTFRCDPISEHNRLYWYRQTLGQGPEFLTYFQNEAQLEKSRLLSDRFSAERPKGSFSTLEIQRTEQGDSAMYLCASSSNYRGYEKLFFGSGTQLSVL.

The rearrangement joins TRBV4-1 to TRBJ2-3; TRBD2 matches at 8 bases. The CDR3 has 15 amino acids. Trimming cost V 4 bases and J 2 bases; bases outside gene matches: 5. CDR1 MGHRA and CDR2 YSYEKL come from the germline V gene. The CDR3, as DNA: TGCGCCAGCAGCCGGACTAGCAGATCCACAGATACGCAGTATTTT. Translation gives CASSRTSRSTDTQYF.

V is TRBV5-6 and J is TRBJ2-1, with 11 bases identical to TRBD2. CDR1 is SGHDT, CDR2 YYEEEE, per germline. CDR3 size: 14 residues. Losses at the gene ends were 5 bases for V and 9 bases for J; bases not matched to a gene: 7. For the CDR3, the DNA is TGTGCCAGCAGTATCCTAGCGGGAGGTTTTGAGCAGTTCTTC. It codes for CASSILAGGFEQFF.

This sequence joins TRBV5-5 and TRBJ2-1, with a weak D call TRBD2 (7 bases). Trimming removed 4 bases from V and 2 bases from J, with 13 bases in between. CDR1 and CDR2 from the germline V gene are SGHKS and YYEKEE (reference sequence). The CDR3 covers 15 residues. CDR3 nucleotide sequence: TGTGCCAGCAGCAACCTAGGGGGGGCCTACAATGAGCAGTTCTTC. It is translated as CASSNLGGAYNEQFF.

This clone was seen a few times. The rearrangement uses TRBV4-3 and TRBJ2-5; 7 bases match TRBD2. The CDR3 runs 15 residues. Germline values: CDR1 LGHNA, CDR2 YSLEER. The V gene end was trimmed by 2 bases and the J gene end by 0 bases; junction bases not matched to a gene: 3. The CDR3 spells CASSQLAADQETQYF. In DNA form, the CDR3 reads TGCGCCAGCAGCCAACTAGCGGCAGACCAAGAGACCCAGTACTTC.

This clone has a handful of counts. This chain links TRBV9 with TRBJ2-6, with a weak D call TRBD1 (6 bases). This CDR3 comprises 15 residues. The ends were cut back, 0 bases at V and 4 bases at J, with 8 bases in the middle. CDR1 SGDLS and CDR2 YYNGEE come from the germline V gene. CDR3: CASSVGGPGANVLTF. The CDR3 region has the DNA TGTGCCAGCAGCGTAGGGGGGCCCGGGGCCAACGTCCTGACTTTC.

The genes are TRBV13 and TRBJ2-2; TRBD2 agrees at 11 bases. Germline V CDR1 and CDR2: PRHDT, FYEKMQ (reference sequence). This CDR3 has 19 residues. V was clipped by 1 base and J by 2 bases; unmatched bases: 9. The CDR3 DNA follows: TGTGCCAGCAGCTTAGAGTCAGTGGGACTAGCGGTAAACACCGGGGAGCTGTTTTTT. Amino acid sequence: CASSLESVGLAVNTGELFF.

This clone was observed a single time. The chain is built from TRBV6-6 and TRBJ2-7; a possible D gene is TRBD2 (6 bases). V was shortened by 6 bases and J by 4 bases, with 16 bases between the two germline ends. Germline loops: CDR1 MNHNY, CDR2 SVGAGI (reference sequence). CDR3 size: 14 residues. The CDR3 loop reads CASRVGDLLYEQYF. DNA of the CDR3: TGTGCCAGCAGAGTGGGGGACTTACTATACGAGCAGTACTTC.

CDR3 in amino acids: CASSERGGGYNEQFF. DNA for the CDR3: TGTGCCAGCAGTGAACGAGGGGGCGGATACAATGAGCAGTTCTTC. The V and J genes are TRBV6-1 and TRBJ2-1; TRBD1 matches at 7 bases. With V trimmed by 2 bases and J by 4 bases, 5 bases remained unmatched. Germline V CDR1 and CDR2: MNHNS, SASEGT. There are 15 residues in the CDR3.

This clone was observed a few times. The CDR3 coding sequence is TGTGCCAGTAGTATAGAGACGGGACTAGCGGGAGAACACCGGGAGCTGTTTTTT. Protein: CASSIETGLAGEHRELFF. The chain employs TRBV19 and TRBJ2-2; 14 bases are a match to TRBD2. The CDR3 consists of 18 residues. Germline values: CDR1 LNHDA, CDR2 SQIVND (reference sequence). Trimming cost V 0 bases and J 9 bases; bases outside gene matches: 9. The full variable domain, with the rest looked up from reference TRBV19 and TRBJ2-2, is DGGITQSPKYLFRKEGQNVTLSCEQNLNHDAMYWYRQDPGQGLRLIYYSQIVNDFQKGDIAEGYSVSREKKESFPLTVTSAQKNPTAFYLCASSIETGLAGEHRELFFGEGSRLTVL.

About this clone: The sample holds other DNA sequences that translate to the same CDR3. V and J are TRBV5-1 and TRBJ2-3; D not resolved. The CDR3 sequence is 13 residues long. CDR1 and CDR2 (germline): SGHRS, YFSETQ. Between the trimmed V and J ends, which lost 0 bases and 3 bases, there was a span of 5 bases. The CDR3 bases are TGCGCCAGCAGCTTGGCCGGGACAGATACGCAGTATTTT. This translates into CASSLAGTDTQYF.

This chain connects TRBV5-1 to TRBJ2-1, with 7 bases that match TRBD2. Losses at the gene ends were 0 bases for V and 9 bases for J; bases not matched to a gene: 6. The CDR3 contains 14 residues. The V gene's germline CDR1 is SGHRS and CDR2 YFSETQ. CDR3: CASSLGRESGEQFF. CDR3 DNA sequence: TGCGCCAGCAGCTTGGGGCGGGAGAGTGGTGAGCAGTTCTTC.

The CDR3 bases are TGTGCCAGCAGCTTAGAACAGCACTACGAGCAGTACTTC. It yields the protein CASSLEQHYEQYF. This sequence joins TRBV7-6 and TRBJ2-7; D uncertain. The CDR3 spans 13 residues. Per germline, CDR1 SGHVS and CDR2 FNYEAQ. The V and J ends lost 1 base and 3 bases respectively, with 7 bases between them.